Listed below are T cell receptor beta chains from one sample, sequenced in a study of T cell clones after liver transplantation. Produced via immunoSEQ multiplex PCR; TCRdb's table is partial and in-frame only. The table has about 75,000 clones, about 85% seen once; the top ten hold more than 2%. The sample was CD4+ T cells from blood, taken 48 to 50 months after liver transplant. The receptors shown here come from a human patient who received a liver transplant. Part of the T cell pool may stem from the graft donor. CDR3s include the opening cysteine and the closing phenylalanine or tryptophan. D genes are given only for firm matches. Rows may omit the clone size; those that give it use once, few, many or a size class.

clone_size	cdr3_length	v_call	j_call	d_call	cdr3_aa	cdr3_nt
once	17	TRBV30	TRBJ1-1	TRBD1	CAWSKAWDRGSNTEAFF	TGTGCCTGGAGTAAGGCTTGGGACAGGGGCTCCAACACTGAAGCTTTCTTT
-	15	TRBV10-3	TRBJ1-2	-	CAISESIGQNYGYTF	TGTGCCATCAGTGAGTCTATTGGACAGAACTATGGCTACACCTTC
-	15	TRBV27	TRBJ1-4	-	CASSYGPPGYEKLFF	TGTGCCAGCAGCTACGGCCCTCCAGGGTACGAAAAACTGTTTTTT
-	15	TRBV19	TRBJ1-5	TRBD1	CASSIPGQGGQPQHF	TGTGCCAGTAGCATACCGGGACAGGGAGGGCAGCCCCAGCATTTT
-	15	TRBV4-1	TRBJ2-7	-	CASSQDGTGRIEQYF	TGCGCCAGCAGCCAAGATGGTACAGGGAGGATTGAGCAGTACTTC
-	15	TRBV6-5	TRBJ1-2	-	CASREGSRSNYGYTF	TGTGCCAGCAGAGAGGGCTCCCGCTCTAACTATGGCTACACCTTC
-	16	TRBV28	TRBJ2-1	TRBD1	CASSSTGQGARGEQFF	TGTGCCAGCAGTTCTACAGGACAGGGGGCGCGTGGTGAGCAGTTCTTC
-	18	TRBV5-4	TRBJ2-3	TRBD2	CASSKGGLAGGRTDTQYF	TGTGCCAGCAGCAAGGGCGGACTAGCGGGAGGTCGAACAGATACGCAGTATTTT
-	16	TRBV6-6	TRBJ2-3	TRBD2	CASSRSLAGDVDTQYF	TGTGCCAGCAGTAGATCATTAGCGGGGGACGTAGATACGCAGTATTTT
-	14	TRBV9	TRBJ1-1	-	CASSVGPGGTEAFF	TGTGCCAGCAGCGTAGGTCCGGGGGGTACTGAAGCTTTCTTT
-	13	TRBV29-1	TRBJ1-1	TRBD1	CSVGTELNTEAFF	TGCAGCGTGGGGACAGAGTTGAACACTGAAGCTTTCTTT
-	13	TRBV4-1	TRBJ1-6	TRBD1	CASTGTENSPLHF	TGCGCCAGTACCGGGACAGAAAATTCACCCCTCCACTTT
-	14	TRBV12-5	TRBJ1-2	-	CASGYSNSFYGYTF	TGTGCTAGTGGTTATTCTAACAGCTTCTATGGCTACACCTTC
-	14	TRBV9	TRBJ1-1	-	CASSVGGSLVDAFF	TGTGCCAGCAGCGTAGGGGGGAGCCTCGTGGATGCTTTCTTT
-	14	TRBV6-5	TRBJ2-7	-	CASSYSRGRTEQYF	TGTGCCAGCAGTTACTCGCGGGGGCGCACCGAGCAGTACTTC
once	15	TRBV5-1	TRBJ2-3	-	CASSLVQANTDTQYF	TGCGCCAGCAGCTTGGTGCAGGCGAACACAGATACGCAGTATTTT
-	16	TRBV5-4	TRBJ2-2	-	CASSVAPGLTTGELFF	TGTGCCAGCAGCGTAGCCCCGGGACTGACTACCGGGGAGCTGTTTTTT
once	15	TRBV9	TRBJ2-1	TRBD2	CASSPPRTSYNEQFF	TGTGCCAGCAGCCCCCCCCGGACTAGCTACAATGAGCAGTTCTTC
-	15	TRBV6-1	TRBJ1-2	TRBD1	CASRQTGLERYGYTF	TGTGCCAGCAGGCAGACAGGGCTCGAGAGGTATGGCTACACCTTC
-	18	TRBV10-1	TRBJ2-3	-	CASRDHERNSLGTDTQYF	TGCGCCAGCAGAGATCACGAGCGGAACTCGCTGGGCACAGATACGCAGTATTTT
-	11	TRBV29-1	TRBJ2-2	-	CSVKGARELFF	TGCAGCGTCAAGGGCGCCCGGGAGCTGTTTTTT
-	14	TRBV6-5	TRBJ1-4	-	CASSYSQGGEKLFF	TGTGCCAGCAGTTACTCCCAGGGAGGTGAAAAACTGTTTTTT
-	13	TRBV15	TRBJ1-1	-	CATSRGGFTEAFF	TGTGCCACCAGCAGAGGAGGGTTCACTGAAGCTTTCTTT
-	14	TRBV28	TRBJ2-7	TRBD1	CASSSGQGKREQYF	TGTGCCAGCAGTTCCGGACAGGGGAAGCGCGAGCAGTACTTC
-	15	TRBV6-5	TRBJ2-7	-	CASRPTPGQRPQQYF	TGTGCCAGCAGGCCCACCCCCGGCCAGCGTCCGCAGCAGTACTTC
few	15	TRBV5-1	TRBJ2-7	TRBD1	CASSFGQGQNNEQYF	TGCGCCAGCAGCTTCGGACAGGGGCAGAACAACGAGCAGTACTTC
-	15	TRBV18	TRBJ2-1	-	CASIRERGPKNEQFF	TGTGCCAGTATTAGGGAAAGGGGCCCCAAGAATGAGCAGTTCTTC
-	15	TRBV19	TRBJ2-6	-	CASLMRYSGANVLTF	TGTGCCAGTCTCATGCGATACTCTGGGGCCAACGTCCTGACTTTC
-	12	TRBV10-3	TRBJ1-4	-	CAISESGEKLFF	TGTGCCATCAGTGAGTCCGGGGAAAAACTGTTTTTT
-	15	TRBV7-2	TRBJ1-1	-	CASSLVGRGAAEAFF	TGTGCCAGCAGCTTAGTGGGACGGGGGGCCGCTGAAGCTTTCTTT
-	15	TRBV7-9	TRBJ2-1	TRBD2	CASSLAGVSYNEQFF	TGTGCCAGCAGTCTAGCGGGAGTTAGCTACAATGAGCAGTTCTTC
-	16	TRBV6-5	TRBJ2-3	-	CASSYSAGASTDTQYF	TGTGCCAGCAGTTACTCGGCGGGCGCTAGCACAGATACGCAGTATTTT
few	16	TRBV19	TRBJ2-3	TRBD2	CASSKSGRAQTDTQYF	TGTGCCAGTAGTAAGAGCGGGAGGGCCCAAACAGATACGCAGTATTTT
-	13	TRBV6-1	TRBJ1-3	-	CASILGSGNTIYF	TGTGCCAGCATTCTGGGCTCTGGAAACACCATATATTTT
once	20	TRBV10-1	TRBJ2-1	TRBD2	CASTLTGGSGRDCNYNEQFF	TGCGCCAGCACGCTTACTGGGGGTAGCGGGAGAGACTGCAATTACAATGAGCAGTTCTTC
-	15	TRBV7-2	TRBJ2-7	-	CASSLDGGTEGEQYF	TGTGCCAGCAGCTTAGACGGTGGGACGGAAGGCGAGCAGTACTTC
-	16	TRBV7-9	TRBJ2-3	TRBD2	CASSRIVAGSADTQYF	TGTGCCAGCAGCCGTATCGTAGCGGGATCCGCAGATACGCAGTATTTT
-	13	TRBV4-1	TRBJ1-5	-	CASSQGAEQPQHF	TGCGCCAGCAGCCAAGGGGCGGAGCAGCCCCAGCATTTT
-	16	TRBV10-3	TRBJ1-1	TRBD1	CAISEPTRTGNTEAFF	TGTGCCATCAGTGAGCCTACTAGGACAGGGAACACTGAAGCTTTCTTT
-	13	TRBV5-6	TRBJ1-3	-	CASSLVSENTIYF	TGTGCCAGCAGCTTGGTCAGTGAGAACACCATATATTTT
-	16	TRBV7-2	TRBJ2-1	-	CASSLTGRREIDEQFF	TGTGCCAGCAGCTTAACAGGGAGGAGGGAGATCGATGAGCAGTTCTTC
-	13	TRBV7-8	TRBJ2-3	-	CASSLGPTDTQYF	TGTGCCAGCAGCTTAGGCCCCACAGATACGCAGTATTTT
-	16	TRBV7-2	TRBJ2-2	-	CASSQGRGRGAGELFF	TGTGCCAGCAGCCAGGGACGGGGTAGAGGGGCCGGGGAGCTGTTTTTT
-	15	TRBV7-2	TRBJ1-1	TRBD1	CASNSGTGLNTEAFF	TGTGCCAGCAACTCCGGGACAGGCCTTAACACTGAAGCTTTCTTT
-	10	TRBV2	TRBJ1-4	-	CATLGEKLFF	TGTGCCACCCTGGGGGAAAAACTGTTTTTT
-	15	TRBV9	TRBJ1-3	-	CASSAGSEAGNTIYF	TGTGCCAGCAGCGCCGGATCGGAGGCCGGAAACACCATATATTTT
-	14	TRBV6-5	TRBJ2-7	TRBD1	CASSFRTGPYEQYF	TGTGCCAGCAGTTTCAGGACAGGGCCCTACGAGCAGTACTTC
-	18	TRBV4-3	TRBJ2-4	-	CASSQDLAVRGAKNIQYF	TGCGCCAGCAGCCAAGATTTAGCGGTACGGGGAGCCAAAAACATTCAGTACTTC